This TCR beta chain was identified in a study of beta chain features in type 1 diabetes. Study-wide results and caveats: Junctions at VDJ sites from type 1 diabetes patients had fewer insertions and more deletions. Cells that show high TCR expression could be over-represented by cDNA sequencing.

From germline, CDR1 is LNHNV and CDR2 YYDKDF (reference sequence). V was cut by 9 bases and J by 4 bases, with 18 bases left in between. The CDR3 extends over 14 amino acids. Every participating donor gave one draw, a heparinised blood sample averaging about 116 mL. Only a few counts were recorded for this clone. Its antigen is undetermined. The authors reverse transcribed all of the isolated RNA, so sequencing captured expressed TCRB transcripts. Sequencing was performed with immunoSEQ multiplex PCR; in TCRdb, only in-frame clones are kept and a portion is missing. This table has about half a million clones, roughly 11% appearing once.

This TCR was recovered from a woman between 18 and 29 years old in good health. The chain is built from TRBV15 and TRBJ1-1; D possibly corresponds to TRBD1 (5 bases). Sequencing used naive CD4+ T cells from blood. CDR3 in DNA: TGTGCCACTGCCCGAGGGGATTTGGGCACTGAAGCTTTCTTT. Residues: CATARGDLGTEAFF.